This is a list of T cell receptor beta chains from one sample in a study of PD-L1 blockade in urothelial cancer. Clones were read by immunoSEQ multiplex PCR, and TCRdb kept only the in-frame ones, dropping some. The sample yields about 63,000 clones, around 81% seen once. The source was PBMCs, collected around atezolizumab (anti-PD-L1) treatment. The source of these receptors is a man in his 70s with urothelial cancer. The CDR3 runs from the conserved cysteine through the conserved F or W. The D gene is left open where the match is weak. Not all rows give a size; the values are once, few, many and, for expanded clones, a class.

TRBV5-1,NA,NA,TRBJ1-1,TGCGCCAGCAGGGAAGGGACACTGAACACTGAAGCTTTCTTT,CASREGTLNTEAFF
TRBV29-1,NA,TRBD1,TRBJ1-2,TGCAGCGTTGTTAGAGGTGGCGGGCGACAGGGCTATGGCTACACCTTC,CSVVRGGGRQGYGYTF
TRBV11-3,NA,TRBD2,TRBJ2-3,TGTGCCAGCAGCCGATCTAGCGGTGGGGATACGCAGTATTTT,CASSRSSGGDTQYF
TRBV19,NA,NA,TRBJ2-1,TGTGCCAGTAGTATCTATGGGGGTAGCGGCTATGAGCAGTTCTTC,CASSIYGGSGYEQFF
TRBV15,NA,TRBD1,TRBJ1-4,TGTGCCACCAGCAGAGATCGGGCAGGGGGTCGGGAAAAACTGTTTTTT,CATSRDRAGGREKLFF
TRBV28,NA,NA,TRBJ1-1,TGTGCCAGCAGTAAGGGACACCCGAACACTGAAGCTTTCTTT,CASSKGHPNTEAFF
TRBV5-4,NA,TRBD1,TRBJ1-1,TGTGCCAGCAGCGTGGGACAGAGAAACACTGAAGCTTTCTTT,CASSVGQRNTEAFF
TRBV2,NA,TRBD2,TRBJ2-1,TGTGCCAGCAGTGCAACTAGCGGGGGTGATGAGCAGTTCTTC,CASSATSGGDEQFF
TRBV11-1,NA,TRBD1,TRBJ2-7,TGTGCCAGCAGCCCATGGGACAGTCAGCAGTACTTC,CASSPWDSQQYF
TRBV5-1,once,NA,TRBJ2-4,TGCGCCAGCAGCTTGTGGGGGGGGCAGTCAGAAAACATTCAGTACTTC,CASSLWGGQSENIQYF
TRBV2,NA,TRBD1,TRBJ1-1,TGTGCCAGCAGTGCAAACAGGGGGCCGCCCGCGGCTTTCTTT,CASSANRGPPAAFF
TRBV19,NA,TRBD1,TRBJ1-1,TGTGCCAGTAGTACAAGACAGGGGAACACTGAAGCTTTCTTT,CASSTRQGNTEAFF
TRBV29-1,NA,TRBD2,TRBJ2-5,TGCAGCGTTGAAGATCACCTAGCGGGAGGTGAGACCCAGTACTTC,CSVEDHLAGGETQYF
TRBV5-1,NA,TRBD1,TRBJ2-3,TGCGCCAGCTCCCTGTCCTCTACAGGGGGACAGGCAGATACGCAGTATTTT,CASSLSSTGGQADTQYF
TRBV5-1,NA,TRBD1,TRBJ2-7,TGCGCCAGCTGGAATACAGGGGCGACGGGCGAGCAGTACTTC,CASWNTGATGEQYF
TRBV5-1,NA,TRBD1,TRBJ1-1,TGCGCCAGCAGCTTGGCGTCCGGGACAGGGCCCCTCCGGAGTGAAGCTTTCTTT,CASSLASGTGPLRSEAFF
TRBV7-9,NA,NA,TRBJ1-1,TGTGCCAGCAGCTTAGACAGCCTTAGGACTGAAGCTTTCTTT,CASSLDSLRTEAFF
TRBV11-3,NA,TRBD2,TRBJ2-1,TGTGCCAGCAGCTTGACTAGCGGGGGCAACAATGAGCAGTTCTTC,CASSLTSGGNNEQFF
TRBV5-1,NA,TRBD1,TRBJ2-1,TGCGCCAGCAGCTTGCTGGACAGGGGCCACAATGAGCAGTTCTTC,CASSLLDRGHNEQFF
TRBV14,NA,NA,TRBJ1-2,TGTGCCAGCAGCCAAGTGAGCTATGGCTACACCTTC,CASSQVSYGYTF
TRBV19,NA,TRBD2,TRBJ2-7,TGTGCCAGTAGTATCCGCTGGGGGGGGACCTACGAGCAGTACTTC,CASSIRWGGTYEQYF
TRBV4-1,NA,NA,TRBJ2-7,TGCGCCAGCCCCCGACAGTACTCCTACGAGCAGTACTTC,CASPRQYSYEQYF
TRBV5-1,NA,TRBD2,TRBJ2-1,TGCGCCAGCAGTCCTGGGACTAACTACAATGAGCAGTTCTTC,CASSPGTNYNEQFF
TRBV7-8,many,TRBD2,TRBJ2-3,TGTGCCAGCAGCTTAGCGGAGGTAGCGGGCCTGAGCACAGATACGCAGTATTTT,CASSLAEVAGLSTDTQYF
TRBV6-6,NA,NA,TRBJ2-7,TGTGCCAGCAGCCCAGTGCAGGGTGGTTACGAGCAGTACTTC,CASSPVQGGYEQYF
TRBV7-2,few,TRBD2,TRBJ2-2,TGTGCCAGCAGCGAAGGGACTAGCGGGAGACGTGGTAAAATCGGGGAGCTGTTTTTT,CASSEGTSGRRGKIGELFF
TRBV19,NA,NA,TRBJ2-5,TGTGCCAGTAGTATTAGGTATAGCCCCCCAACAGAGACCCAGTACTTC,CASSIRYSPPTETQYF
TRBV5-5,NA,NA,TRBJ2-2,TGTGCCAGCAGCTTGTGGGCCCCCGGAGGGCCCGGGGAGCTGTTTTTT,CASSLWAPGGPGELFF
TRBV5-6,NA,NA,TRBJ2-1,TGTGCCAGCAGCTTGGATCTGAATGAGCAGTTCTTC,CASSLDLNEQFF
TRBV7-6,NA,NA,TRBJ1-4,TGTGCCAGCAGTAGTGATTTCAATGAAAAACTGTTTTTT,CASSSDFNEKLFF
TRBV6-5,NA,TRBD1,TRBJ2-7,TGTGCCAGCAGTTACCGGGACAGGGGAGTCTACGAGCAGTACTTC,CASSYRDRGVYEQYF
TRBV5-5,NA,NA,TRBJ2-7,TGTGCCAGCAGCTTAGGACTGTCCGCCTACGAGCAGTACTTC,CASSLGLSAYEQYF
TRBV6-1,NA,TRBD1,TRBJ1-1,TGTGCCAGCAGCATAGACAGGGACATGAACACTGAAGCTTTCTTT,CASSIDRDMNTEAFF
TRBV2,NA,NA,TRBJ2-5,TGTGCCAGCAGGAGGGAAACAGAGACCCAGTACTTC,CASRRETETQYF
TRBV19,NA,NA,TRBJ2-7,TGTGCCAGTAGTATGTTGGCCCTAGACCAGCAGTACTTC,CASSMLALDQQYF
TRBV14,NA,NA,TRBJ2-3,TGTGCCAGCAGCCAAGGGGGCTGGACAGATACGCAGTATTTT,CASSQGGWTDTQYF
TRBV21-1,NA,NA,TRBJ1-1,TGTGCCAGCAGCAAAGGTAGGGGGACTGAAGCTTTCTTT,CASSKGRGTEAFF
TRBV5-4,NA,NA,TRBJ2-2,TGTGCCAGCAGTCTAGCGTTGGGGAACACCGGGGAGCTGTTTTTT,CASSLALGNTGELFF
TRBV9,NA,TRBD2,TRBJ2-1,TGTGCCAGCAGCTTAAGGTCGGCGGGAGGTTGGAATGAGCAGTTCTTC,CASSLRSAGGWNEQFF
TRBV5-4,NA,NA,TRBJ2-2,TGTGCCAGCAGCTTGAGTTCAGCGGACGGGGAGCTGTTTTTT,CASSLSSADGELFF
TRBV10-3,NA,TRBD1,TRBJ2-7,TGTGCCATCAAGGGACAGGGTGTGGACGAGCAGTACTTC,CAIKGQGVDEQYF
TRBV5-1,NA,TRBD2,TRBJ2-3,TGCGCCAGCAGCCCAACTAGCGGGGTAGGCACAGATACGCAGTATTTT,CASSPTSGVGTDTQYF
TRBV19,NA,NA,TRBJ1-2,TGTGCCAGTAGTGTAAACAGGGTTCCTGGCTACACCTTC,CASSVNRVPGYTF
TRBV9,NA,TRBD1,TRBJ1-2,TGTGCCAGCAGCCCCGGGACAGGAAAGAACTATGGCTACACCTTC,CASSPGTGKNYGYTF
TRBV6-5,NA,NA,TRBJ1-1,TGTGCCAGCAGTTACTCGGGGAGTGGGGACACTGAAGCTTTCTTT,CASSYSGSGDTEAFF
TRBV19,NA,TRBD1,TRBJ1-4,TGTGCCAGTAGTATTAGACAGGGAGTCTATGAAAAACTGTTTTTT,CASSIRQGVYEKLFF
TRBV10-3,NA,TRBD2,TRBJ2-3,TGTGCCATCCGGGCCAGCGGGAGTACAGATACGCAGTATTTT,CAIRASGSTDTQYF
TRBV29-1,NA,TRBD2,TRBJ2-7,TGCAGCGTCGAATCGGGGGGGGCGGGAGTCTACGAGCAGTACTTC,CSVESGGAGVYEQYF
TRBV5-1,once,NA,TRBJ1-4,TGCGCCAGCAGCTTGGAAGCGTTGCAATCGGGTAATGAAAAACTGTTTTTT,CASSLEALQSGNEKLFF
TRBV19,once,NA,TRBJ1-2,TGTGCCAGTAGTAGGGGAGGCCTATACTATGGCTACACCTTC,CASSRGGLYYGYTF